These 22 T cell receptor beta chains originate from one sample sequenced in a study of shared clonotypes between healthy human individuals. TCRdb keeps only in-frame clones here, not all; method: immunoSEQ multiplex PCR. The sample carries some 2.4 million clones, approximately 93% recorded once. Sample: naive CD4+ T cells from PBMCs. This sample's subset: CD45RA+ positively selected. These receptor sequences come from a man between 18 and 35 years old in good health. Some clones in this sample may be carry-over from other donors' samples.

CDR3 DNA: TGTGCCAGCAGTTTACGGCCCCGGGACGGAATTTCCTACGAGCAGTACTTC. Its protein product is CASSLRPRDGISYEQYF. This rearrangement joins TRBV27 to TRBJ2-7, with D tentatively TRBD1 or TRBD2 (5 bases each). The CDR3 has 17 residues. Germline V gene data show CDR1 as MNHEY and CDR2 as SMNVEV (reference sequence). V was shortened by 2 bases and J by 1 base, with 18 bases between the two germline ends.

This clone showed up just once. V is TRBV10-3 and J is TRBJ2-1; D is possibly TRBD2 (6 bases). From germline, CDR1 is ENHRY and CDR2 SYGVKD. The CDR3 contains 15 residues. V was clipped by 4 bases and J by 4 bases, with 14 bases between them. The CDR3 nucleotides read TGTGCCATCAGTGTCCAAAGCGGGTCTTACAATGAGCAGTTCTTC. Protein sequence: CAISVQSGSYNEQFF.

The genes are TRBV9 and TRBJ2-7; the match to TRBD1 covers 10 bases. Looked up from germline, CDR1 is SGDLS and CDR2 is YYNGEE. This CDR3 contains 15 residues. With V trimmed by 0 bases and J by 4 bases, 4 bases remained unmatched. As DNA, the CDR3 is TGTGCCAGCAGCGTAGGACAGGGGGCGTTATACGAGCAGTACTTC. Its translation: CASSVGQGALYEQYF.

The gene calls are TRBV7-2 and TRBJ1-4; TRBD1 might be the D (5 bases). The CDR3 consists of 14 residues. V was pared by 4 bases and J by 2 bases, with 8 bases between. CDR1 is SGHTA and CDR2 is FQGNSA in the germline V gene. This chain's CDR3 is CASSSGPTNEKLFF. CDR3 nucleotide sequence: TGTGCCAGCAGCTCGGGACCGACTAATGAAAAACTGTTTTTT.

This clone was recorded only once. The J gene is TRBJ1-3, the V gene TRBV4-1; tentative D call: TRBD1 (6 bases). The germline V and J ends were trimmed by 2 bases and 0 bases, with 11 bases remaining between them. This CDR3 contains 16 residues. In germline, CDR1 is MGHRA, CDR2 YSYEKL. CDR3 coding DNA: TGCGCCAGCAGCCAACCAGGACAGTACTCTGGAAACACCATATATTTT. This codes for CASSQPGQYSGNTIYF.

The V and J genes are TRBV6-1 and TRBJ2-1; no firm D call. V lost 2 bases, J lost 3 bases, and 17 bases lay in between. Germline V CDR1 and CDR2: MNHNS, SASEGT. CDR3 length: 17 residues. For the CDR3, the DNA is TGTGCCAGCAGTGAAAGGGCCCTATCAATACTCTACAATGAGCAGTTCTTC. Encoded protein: CASSERALSILYNEQFF.

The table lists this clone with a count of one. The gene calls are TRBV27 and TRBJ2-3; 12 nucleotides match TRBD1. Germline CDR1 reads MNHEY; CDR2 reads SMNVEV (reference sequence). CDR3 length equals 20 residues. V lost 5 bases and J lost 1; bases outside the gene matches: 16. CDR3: CASSPLLVPGQGAGTDTQYF. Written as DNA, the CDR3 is TGTGCCAGCAGTCCACTTCTCGTCCCGGGACAGGGGGCCGGCACAGATACGCAGTATTTT.

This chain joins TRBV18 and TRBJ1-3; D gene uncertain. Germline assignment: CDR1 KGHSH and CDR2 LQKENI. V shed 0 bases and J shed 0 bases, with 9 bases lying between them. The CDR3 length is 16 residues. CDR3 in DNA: TGTGCCAGCTCACCACCGTCAGGAAACTCTGGAAACACCATATATTTT. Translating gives CASSPPSGNSGNTIYF. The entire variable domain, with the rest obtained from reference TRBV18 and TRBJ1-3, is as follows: NAGVMQNPRHLVRRRGQEARLRCSPMKGHSHVYWYRQLPEEGLKFMVYLQKENIIDESGMPKERFSAEFPKEGPSILRIQQVVRGDSAAYFCASSPPSGNSGNTIYFGEGSWLTVV.

The CDR3 DNA sequence: TGTGCCAGCAGCGCCGGGACTAGCCTGTTCGAGCAGTACTTC. It translates to CASSAGTSLFEQYF. This rearrangement joins TRBV6-1 to TRBJ2-7; 9 bases match TRBD2. V shed 6 bases, J shed 6 bases, and the junction held 9 bases outside the gene matches. Germline lookup yields CDR1 MNHNS and CDR2 SASEGT. The CDR3 is made up of 14 amino acids.

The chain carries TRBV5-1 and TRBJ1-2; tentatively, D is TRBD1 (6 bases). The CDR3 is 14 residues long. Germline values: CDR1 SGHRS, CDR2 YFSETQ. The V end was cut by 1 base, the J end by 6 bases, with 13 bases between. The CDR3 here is CASSLQGSFDGYTF. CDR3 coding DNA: TGCGCCAGCAGCTTGCAGGGGTCCTTCGATGGCTACACCTTC. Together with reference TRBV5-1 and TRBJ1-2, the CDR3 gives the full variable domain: KAGVTQTPRYLIKTRGQQVTLSCSPISGHRSVSWYQQTPGQGLQFLFEYFSETQRNKGNFPGRFSGRQFSNSRSEMNVSTLELGDSALYLCASSLQGSFDGYTFGSGTRLTVV.

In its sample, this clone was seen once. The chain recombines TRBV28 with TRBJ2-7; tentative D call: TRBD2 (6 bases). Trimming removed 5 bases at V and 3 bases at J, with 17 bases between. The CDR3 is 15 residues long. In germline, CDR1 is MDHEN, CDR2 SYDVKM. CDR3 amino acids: CASSPATRYLYEQYF. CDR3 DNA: TGTGCCAGCAGTCCGGCGACTAGATATCTCTACGAGCAGTACTTC.

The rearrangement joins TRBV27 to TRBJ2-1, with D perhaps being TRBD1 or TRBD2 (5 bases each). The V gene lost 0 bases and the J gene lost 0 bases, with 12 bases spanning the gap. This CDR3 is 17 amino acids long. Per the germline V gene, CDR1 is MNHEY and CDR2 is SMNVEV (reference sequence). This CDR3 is CASSLSGLGRSYNEQFF. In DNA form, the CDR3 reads TGTGCCAGCAGTTTATCGGGCTTGGGACGCTCCTACAATGAGCAGTTCTTC.

The CDR3 reads CASSLDREPGQFF. The CDR3 bases are TGCGCCAGCAGCCTTGACAGGGAACCAGGGCAGTTCTTC. This chain joins TRBV5-1 and TRBJ2-1; TRBD1 agrees at 7 bases. Germline lookup yields CDR1 SGHRS and CDR2 YFSETQ. After removal of 4 bases from V and 12 bases from J, the junction contained 10 bases not matched to a gene. The CDR3 has 13 amino acids.

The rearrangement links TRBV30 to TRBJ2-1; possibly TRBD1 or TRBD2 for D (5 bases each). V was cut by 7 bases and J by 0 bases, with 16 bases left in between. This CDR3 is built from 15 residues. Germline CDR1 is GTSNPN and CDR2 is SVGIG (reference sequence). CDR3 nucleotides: TGTGCCTCCTCCTCGTGGGGGAGCTCCTACAATGAGCAGTTCTTC. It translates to CASSSWGSSYNEQFF.

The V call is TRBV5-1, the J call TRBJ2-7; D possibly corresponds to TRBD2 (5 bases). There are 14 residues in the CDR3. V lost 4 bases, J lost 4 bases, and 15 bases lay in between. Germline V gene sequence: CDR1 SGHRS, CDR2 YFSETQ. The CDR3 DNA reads TGCGCCAGCAGCACCCGAGGGTATGAATACGAGCAGTACTTC. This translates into CASSTRGYEYEQYF. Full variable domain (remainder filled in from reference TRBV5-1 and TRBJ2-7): KAGVTQTPRYLIKTRGQQVTLSCSPISGHRSVSWYQQTPGQGLQFLFEYFSETQRNKGNFPGRFSGRQFSNSRSEMNVSTLELGDSALYLCASSTRGYEYEQYFGPGTRLTVT.

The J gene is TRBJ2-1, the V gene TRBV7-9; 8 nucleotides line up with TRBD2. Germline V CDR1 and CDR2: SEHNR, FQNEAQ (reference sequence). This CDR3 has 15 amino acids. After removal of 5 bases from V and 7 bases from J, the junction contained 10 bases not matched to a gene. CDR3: CASSRPGGPRNEQFF. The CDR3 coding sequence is TGTGCCAGCAGCCGACCGGGAGGGCCCAGGAATGAGCAGTTCTTC.

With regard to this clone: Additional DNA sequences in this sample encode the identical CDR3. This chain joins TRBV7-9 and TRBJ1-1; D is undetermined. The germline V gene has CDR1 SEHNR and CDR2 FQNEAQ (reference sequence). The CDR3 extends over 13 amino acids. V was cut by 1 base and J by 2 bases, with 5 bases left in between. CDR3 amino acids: CASSLDRNTEAFF. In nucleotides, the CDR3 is TGTGCCAGCAGCTTAGACCGAAACACTGAAGCTTTCTTT.

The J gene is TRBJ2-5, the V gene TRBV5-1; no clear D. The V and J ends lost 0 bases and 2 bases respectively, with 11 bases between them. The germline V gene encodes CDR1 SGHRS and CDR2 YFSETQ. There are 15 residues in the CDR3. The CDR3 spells CASSLVARPQETQYF. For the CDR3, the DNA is TGCGCCAGCAGCTTGGTGGCTAGACCTCAAGAGACCCAGTACTTC.

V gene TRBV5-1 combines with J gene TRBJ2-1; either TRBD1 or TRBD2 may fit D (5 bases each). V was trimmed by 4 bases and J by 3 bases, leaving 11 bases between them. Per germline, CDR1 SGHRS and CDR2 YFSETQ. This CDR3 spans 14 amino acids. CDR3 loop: CASSSRDLYNEQFF. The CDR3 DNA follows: TGCGCCAGCAGCAGCCGGGACCTCTACAATGAGCAGTTCTTC. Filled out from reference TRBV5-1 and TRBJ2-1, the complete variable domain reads KAGVTQTPRYLIKTRGQQVTLSCSPISGHRSVSWYQQTPGQGLQFLFEYFSETQRNKGNFPGRFSGRQFSNSRSEMNVSTLELGDSALYLCASSSRDLYNEQFFGPGTRLTVL.

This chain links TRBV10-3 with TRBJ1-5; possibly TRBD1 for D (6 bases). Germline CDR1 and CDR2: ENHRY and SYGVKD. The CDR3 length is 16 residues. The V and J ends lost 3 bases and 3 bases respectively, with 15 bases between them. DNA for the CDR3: TGTGCCATCAGTGATTTTACAGGGCCATACAATCAGCCCCAGCATTTT. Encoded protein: CAISDFTGPYNQPQHF.

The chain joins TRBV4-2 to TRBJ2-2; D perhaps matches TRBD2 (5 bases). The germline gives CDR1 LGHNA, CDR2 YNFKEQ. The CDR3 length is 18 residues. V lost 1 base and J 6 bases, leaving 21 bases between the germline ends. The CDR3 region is CASSQAPARVGVAGELFF. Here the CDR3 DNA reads TGTGCCAGCAGCCAAGCCCCCGCGAGGGTTGGTGTTGCCGGGGAGCTGTTTTTT.

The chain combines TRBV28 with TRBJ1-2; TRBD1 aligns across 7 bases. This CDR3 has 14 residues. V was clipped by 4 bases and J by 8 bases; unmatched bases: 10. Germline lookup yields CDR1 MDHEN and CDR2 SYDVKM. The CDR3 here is CASSSGTAPAGYTF. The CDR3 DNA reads TGTGCCAGCAGTTCAGGGACAGCTCCTGCGGGCTACACCTTC.